The 20 T cell receptor beta chains below were found in one sample sequenced in a study of cytomegalovirus exposure and HLA in healthy donors (dated by TCRdb to the late 2010s). To prepare the library, the immunoSEQ multiplex PCR assay was applied. For the multiplex PCR, a mixture combining 60 forward primers for TCR Vbeta segments and 13 reverse primers for TCR Jbeta segments was used. Entries here come from immuneACCESS through TCRdb and include only in-frame sequences with V and J called. Some clones fail to appear in such tables; in the studies checked, an unresolved V gene covers under half of the shortfall, and the cause of the remainder is unknown. For this sample the table gives approximately 150,000 clones, of which roughly 81% were detected only once. The ten largest make up around 5% of the sample. Sequences were obtained from PBMCs. Every receptor here comes from a girl aged 10-17 years in good health and CMV-seropositive.

The genes are TRBV6-5 and TRBJ2-7; tentatively, D is TRBD2 (5 bases). Trimming took 1 base from V and 5 from J, leaving 15 bases between them. Germline V lookup: CDR1 MNHEY, CDR2 SVGAGI. The CDR3 covers 15 residues. The DNA for the CDR3 is TGTGCCAGCAGTTACTTACCAGGAGGAAGGGACGAGCAGTACTTC. Protein: CASSYLPGGRDEQYF.

This clone was detected only a few times. The CDR3 sequence: CASMTGITDTQYF. The CDR3 region has the DNA TGTGCCAGCATGACAGGAATCACAGATACGCAGTATTTT. V is TRBV6-1 and J is TRBJ2-3; a possible D gene is TRBD1 (6 bases). Germline CDR1 reads MNHNS; CDR2 reads SASEGT. The V end lost 7 bases, the J end lost 2 bases, and 10 bases lay between the germline ends. The CDR3 is made up of 13 amino acids.

This chain uses TRBV5-1 with TRBJ2-3; TRBD2 matches at 8 bases. From germline, CDR1 is SGHRS and CDR2 YFSETQ. The V gene end was trimmed by 0 bases and the J gene end by 2 bases; junction bases not matched to a gene: 2. The CDR3 is 15 amino acids. Here the CDR3 reads CASSLVGGDTDTQYF. DNA for the CDR3: TGCGCCAGCAGCTTGGTCGGGGGGGACACAGATACGCAGTATTTT.

The chain is built from TRBV5-6 and TRBJ2-5; possibly TRBD1 for D (6 bases). Gene TRBJ2-7 matches the end of the DNA better, so the J call may be wrong. CDR3 length equals 14 residues. Germline lookup yields CDR1 SGHDT and CDR2 YYEEEE. The CDR3 nucleotides are TGTGCCAGCAGGAGTCGGGCAGGGGCCTACGAGCAGTACTTC. Translated, it gives CASRSRAGAYEQYF.

The chain combines TRBV7-3 with TRBJ2-4, with 7 bases lining up with TRBD1. The V segment lost 6 bases and the J segment 6 bases; nucleotides outside the gene matches: 11. The CDR3 is 15 amino acids. Germline values: CDR1 SGHTA, CDR2 FQGTGA. CDR3 coding DNA: TGTGCCAGCAGTCTTAGGACAGGTGCCCTAAACATTCAGTACTTC. This gives the protein CASSLRTGALNIQYF.

The V call is TRBV5-1, the J call TRBJ2-1; tentatively, D is TRBD2 (5 bases). Germline V gene lookup returns CDR1 SGHRS and CDR2 YFSETQ. The ends were cut back, 4 bases at V and 4 bases at J, with 12 bases in the middle. This CDR3 contains 14 residues. This CDR3 reads CASSDRDIYNEQFF. DNA of the CDR3: TGCGCCAGCAGCGACCGGGATATTTACAATGAGCAGTTCTTC.

J is TRBJ1-1 and V is TRBV18, with TRBD1 identical over 8 bases. Germline V gene sequence: CDR1 KGHSH, CDR2 LQKENI. Losses at the gene ends were 4 bases for V and 7 bases for J; bases not matched to a gene: 11. The CDR3 is made up of 15 amino acids. The CDR3 DNA reads TGTGCCAGCTCACTCGGACAGGGCCGATTGGGTGAAGCTTTCTTT. Its protein product is CASSLGQGRLGEAFF.

The chain is built from TRBV30 and TRBJ1-1, with TRBD1 identical over 7 bases. The CDR3 totals 15 residues. V dropped 0 bases and J dropped 5; count of bases not matched to a gene: 9. CDR1 and CDR2 from the germline V gene are GTSNPN and SVGIG (reference sequence). This CDR3 is CAWSVHRDRLTEAFF. CDR3 nucleotide sequence: TGTGCCTGGAGTGTACACCGGGACAGACTTACTGAAGCTTTCTTT. The full variable domain, its missing parts supplied by reference TRBV30 and TRBJ1-1, is SQTIHQWPATLVQPVGSPLSLECTVEGTSNPNLYWYRQAAGRGLQLLFYSVGIGQISSEVPQNLSASRPQDRQFILSSKKLLLSDSGFYLCAWSVHRDRLTEAFFGQGTRLTVV.

V gene TRBV11-2 combines with J gene TRBJ2-5; TRBD1 is a possible D gene (6 bases). The tail of the sequence fits TRBJ2-7 better, so the J call may be wrong. Germline CDR1 and CDR2: SGHAT and FQNNGV. This CDR3 is built from 14 residues. The CDR3 coding sequence is TGTGCCAGCAGGGGGGCGTCCGGGTCCTACGAGCAGTACTTC. Translating gives CASRGASGSYEQYF.

This chain links TRBV9 with TRBJ1-2, with 7 nucleotides matching TRBD1. J was trimmed by 4 bases and V by 3 bases; bases with no gene match: 3. The germline CDR1 and CDR2 sequences are SGDLS and YYNGEE. This CDR3 is built from 13 residues. The CDR3 is CASSGQGRYGYTF. CDR3 DNA: TGTGCCAGCAGCGGACAGGGCCGCTATGGCTACACCTTC.

This chain uses TRBV10-2 with TRBJ1-3; no firm D call. The germline gives CDR1 WSHSY, CDR2 SAAADI. Trimming cost V 8 bases and J 2 bases, with 10 bases left between them. CDR3 length: 13 amino acids. The CDR3 nucleotides read TGCGCCAGCTCCCGGACTCCTGGAAACACCATATATTTT. Protein: CASSRTPGNTIYF.

The chain employs TRBV25-1 and TRBJ2-5; possible D gene TRBD2, 7 bases. Trimming removed 6 bases from V and 5 bases from J, with 13 bases in between. This CDR3 has 13 residues. The V gene's germline CDR1 is MGHDK and CDR2 SYGVNS. This chain's CDR3 is CASRGGQGETQYF. The CDR3 coding sequence is TGTGCCAGCAGGGGGGGGCAGGGGGAGACCCAGTACTTC. The full variable domain, with the rest looked up from reference TRBV25-1 and TRBJ2-5, is EADIYQTPRYLVIGTGKKITLECSQTMGHDKMYWYQQDPGMELHLIHYSYGVNSTEKGDLSSESTVSRIRTEHFPLTLESARPSHTSQYLCASRGGQGETQYFGPGTRLLVL.

Note on this clone: Other DNA sequences within the sample encode an identical CDR3. The CDR3 loop is CASSLAQGLGPSAQYF. The CDR3 nucleotides are TGTGCCAGCAGCTTAGCGCAGGGACTAGGTCCCTCGGCCCAGTACTTC. The V and J genes are TRBV7-2 and TRBJ2-5; 8 bases are shared with TRBD2. This CDR3 comprises 16 residues. J was trimmed by 9 bases and V by 0 bases; bases with no gene match: 12. Germline V gene sequence: CDR1 SGHTA, CDR2 FQGNSA.

The chain recombines TRBV6-5 with TRBJ1-5; tentatively, D is TRBD1 (5 bases). CDR3 length: 15 residues. CDR1 MNHEY and CDR2 SVGAGI come from the germline V gene. V lost 6 bases and J 0 bases, leaving 12 bases between the germline ends. CDR3 bases: TGTGCCAGCAGGATCAGGGAGGGTAGCAATCAGCCCCAGCATTTT. Translation gives CASRIREGSNQPQHF.

The CDR3 region has the DNA TGTGCCAGCCAGGTAATGAACACTGAAGCTTTCTTT. It translates to CASQVMNTEAFF. The chain uses TRBV19 and TRBJ1-1; unclear D gene. V was trimmed by 9 bases and J by 0 bases, leaving 8 bases between them. The CDR3 extends over 12 amino acids. Germline-derived CDR1 and CDR2 are LNHDA and SQIVND (reference sequence).

The CDR3 loop reads CASTRLGSGGYTF. The CDR3 coding sequence is TGTGCCAGCACCAGGTTGGGTTCCGGCGGCTACACCTTC. The gene calls are TRBV7-9 and TRBJ1-2; no reliable D call. CDR3 length: 13 residues. CDR1 and CDR2 (germline): SEHNR, FQNEAQ (reference sequence). The V end was cut by 7 bases, the J end by 8 bases, with 17 bases between.

This clone was seen more than once but under ten times. The genes are TRBV11-2 and TRBJ1-1, with a weak D call TRBD1 (5 bases). Germline V gene lookup returns CDR1 SGHAT and CDR2 FQNNGV. The CDR3 extends over 19 amino acids. Trimming shortened V by 5 bases and J by 8 bases, and 33 bases separated the two germline ends. DNA of the CDR3: TGTGCCAGCAGCCAGGACACCGGTTTTAAGGAAAGACCGGTGCTCGAAGCTTTCTTT. Its translation is CASSQDTGFKERPVLEAFF.

The chain combines TRBV18 with TRBJ1-5; a weak D match, TRBD1 (5 bases). The germline CDR1 and CDR2 sequences are KGHSH and LQKENI. This CDR3 comprises 16 residues. The ends were cut back, 3 bases at V and 0 bases at J, with 12 bases in the middle. The CDR3 loop reads CASSPRGGNSNQPQHF. CDR3 DNA sequence: TGTGCCAGCTCACCTCGGGGGGGGAATAGCAATCAGCCCCAGCATTTT.

The V call is TRBV11-2, the J call TRBJ1-1; D may be TRBD1 (5 bases). Deletions cut 5 bases from V and 1 base from J, with 17 bases between. The germline V gene has CDR1 SGHAT and CDR2 FQNNGV. This CDR3 is built from 16 residues. CDR3 nucleotide sequence: TGTGCCAGCAGCACGCAAGCAGGAGGGGCGAACACTGAAGCTTTCTTT. Amino acids: CASSTQAGGANTEAFF. The whole variable domain, remainder taken from reference TRBV11-2 and TRBJ1-1, is EAGVAQSPRYKIIEKRQSVAFWCNPISGHATLYWYQQILGQGPKLLIQFQNNGVVDDSQLPKDRFSAERLKGVDSTLKIQPAKLEDSAVYLCASSTQAGGANTEAFFGQGTRLTVV.

The chain links TRBV5-4 to TRBJ2-7; D unclear. The V end lost 5 bases, the J end lost 0 bases, and 9 bases lay between the germline ends. CDR3 length: 13 residues. Germline assignment: CDR1 SGHNT and CDR2 YYREEE (reference sequence). CDR3 DNA: TGTGCCAGCAGACCGGTGAGCTCCTACGAGCAGTACTTC. Its translation: CASRPVSSYEQYF.